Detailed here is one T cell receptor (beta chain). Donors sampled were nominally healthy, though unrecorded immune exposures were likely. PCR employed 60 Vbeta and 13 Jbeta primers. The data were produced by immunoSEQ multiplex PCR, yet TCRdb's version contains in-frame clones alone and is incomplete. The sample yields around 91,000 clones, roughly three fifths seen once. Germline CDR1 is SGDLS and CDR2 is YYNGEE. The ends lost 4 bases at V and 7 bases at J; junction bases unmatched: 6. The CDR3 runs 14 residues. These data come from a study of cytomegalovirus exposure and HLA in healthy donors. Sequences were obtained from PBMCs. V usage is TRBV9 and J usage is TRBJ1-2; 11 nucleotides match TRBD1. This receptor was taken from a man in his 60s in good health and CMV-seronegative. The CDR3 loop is CASSSGDRGFGYTF. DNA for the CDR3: TGTGCCAGCAGCTCAGGGGACAGGGGGTTTGGCTACACCTTC.